This record covers a single TCR beta chain. Its antigen is unknown. No base quality values were provided; no much bigger clone lies one nucleotide off. The immunoSEQ Assay, a bias-controlled multiplex PCR, was used to amplify TCRbeta CDR3 regions from genomic DNA. The study's processing was this. Nucleated cell counts per sample were estimated from amplification of reference gene primers within the assay. To quantify the absolute abundance of each unique TCRbeta CDR3 rearrangement, sequence reads were collapsed and filtered. For each sample, productive Simpson clonality was calculated as the square root of Simpson's diversity index over productive rearrangements. TCRdb re-hosts the immuneACCESS table, in-frame sequences only. Its copies lack some clones; in the studies checked, an unresolved V gene accounts for under half of them, and the cause for the rest is not known. From that table come the V and J calls and clone size; the DNA was used to work out D and trimming. The sample profile shows about 70,000 clones; around 83% of them were found once. The top ten clones comprise roughly 40% of the sample.

This sample was included in a study of blood T cell repertoires in COVID-19 (dated by TCRdb to 2020 to 2021). In the study overall: Collaborator samples came from the United States, Italy and Spain and covered acute and convalescent phases of COVID-19. The prospective study material was composed of cDNA or gDNA derived from T cells, B-cell-depleted T cells, or PBMCs. Subjects who had been exposed to COVID-19, were actively infected with it, or had recovered from it provided the deeply sampled blood TCRbeta repertoires that made up the dataset. Sample metadata almost always included a de-identified subject ID, COVID-19 status, age in years and sex. A freely available public database, intended as a resource for researchers studying the immune response to SARS-CoV-2, is where the repertoires were released. Where available, HLA class I and class II types were taken from metadata supplied by the sample provider and were not determined by assay-based typing. The samples were drawn from two sources: the first 160 participants of the ongoing ImmuneRACE study, and 1,000 to 1,500 subjects contributed by 6 global collaborators.

General study outcomes and caveats: The amount of clinical and demographic metadata varied by source and participant and was provided uncurated.

Collaborating institutions collected whole blood in K2EDTA tubes following their own protocols. For TCRbeta analysis, collaborator samples were shipped as frozen whole blood, as isolated PBMCs, or as DNA extracted from either sample type. Trimming leaves V shorter by 5 bases and J shorter by 14 bases, with the junction holding 8 bases beyond the gene matches. As encoded in the germline V gene, CDR1 is SGHVS while CDR2 is FQNEAQ. The CDR3 contains 12 residues, cysteine and phenylalanine counted. The entry retains the CDR3 DNA only, 36 bases that are in frame from base 1. This receptor was obtained from a woman of 80 years or more with active or convalescent COVID-19. The chain was built from TRBV7-8 and TRBJ2-3, and TRBD2 matches 9 of the central bases. The sample was peripheral blood. The DNA reads TGTGCCAGCAGCGGAGGGACTAGCAATTCGTATTTT. Its amino acids are CASSGGTSNSYF.